This record concerns one T cell receptor (beta chain) sequence. These data come from a study of blood T cell repertoires in COVID-19. Study-wide context: Acute-phase and convalescent COVID-19 samples originated in the United States, Italy and Spain.

The CDR3 has 17 residues. CDR1 and CDR2 from the germline V gene are SGHRS and YFSETQ. V trimming: 3 bases; J trimming: 6 bases; junction bases outside the gene matches: 14. Patients from Seattle were sampled longitudinally, starting during active infection. How the authors handled the data: Estimated nucleated cell counts came from reference gene primer amplification. Sequenced by immunoSEQ multiplex PCR; TCRdb stores in-frame clones only, minus some. The V and J calls and clone size come from that table; D and trimming were worked out from the DNA. The profile shows 55,000 to 75,000 clones, about four fifths of them singletons.

The chain recombines TRBV5-1 with TRBJ1-1; the match to TRBD1 covers 10 bases. The clonotype originates from an older man with COVID-19, enrolled during active disease. The sample was peripheral blood. The CDR3 here is CASSSHLRTGGSPEAFF. In DNA, the CDR3 is TGCGCCAGCAGCTCCCATCTCCGGACAGGGGGGTCGCCTGAAGCTTTCTTT.